Following are 10 T cell receptor beta chains from one sample sequenced in a study of blood T cell repertoires in COVID-19. Produced via immunoSEQ multiplex PCR; TCRdb's table is partial and in-frame only. The profile covers 150,000 to 200,000 clones, with 80% to 90% appearing a single time and approximately 2% taken by the ten largest. Sequenced input: peripheral blood. The source of these receptors is a man in his late teens or twenties who had recovered from COVID-19.

This clone was detected once. The junction and the germline gene differ at one end; a read error may be behind it. CDR3 region: CASSSTGTRVF. The CDR3 DNA follows: TGTGCCAGCAGTTCGACAGGGACTAGAGTCTTC. V usage is TRBV6-6 and J usage is TRBJ2-7, with D maybe TRBD2 (8 bases). From germline, CDR1 is MNHNY and CDR2 SVGAGI (reference sequence). The CDR3 consists of 11 residues.

The genes are TRBV28 and TRBJ2-1; 7 nucleotides line up with TRBD2. The germline V gene encodes CDR1 MDHEN and CDR2 SYDVKM. This CDR3 contains 14 residues. J gave up 4 bases and V 10 bases, and 10 bases lay outside the gene matches. CDR3 amino acids: CATLREEGYNEQFF. In DNA form, the CDR3 reads TGTGCCACCCTCCGGGAGGAGGGGTACAATGAGCAGTTCTTC.

Comments on this clone: This specimen includes other DNA sequences encoding the same CDR3. The chain recombines TRBV29-1 with TRBJ1-1; 8 bases are shared with TRBD1. The germline V gene encodes CDR1 SQVTM and CDR2 ANQGSEA. After removal of 5 bases from V and 1 base from J, the junction contained 3 bases not matched to a gene. The CDR3 totals 13 residues. The CDR3 reads CSVSDRGNTEAFF. CDR3 nucleotide sequence: TGCAGCGTTTCTGACAGGGGGAACACTGAAGCTTTCTTT.

This sequence joins TRBV27 and TRBJ1-2; 9 bases line up with TRBD1. CDR3 length: 14 amino acids. Germline V gene data show CDR1 as MNHEY and CDR2 as SMNVEV (reference sequence). Germline trimming cut 6 bases from V and 6 bases from J; bases unmatched to any gene: 8. This CDR3 is CASSSRGDRDGYTF. The DNA for the CDR3 is TGTGCCAGCAGCTCCCGAGGGGACAGGGATGGCTACACCTTC.

This rearrangement joins TRBV4-2 to TRBJ1-2; perhaps TRBD1 as D (6 bases). The CDR3 extends over 15 amino acids. V dropped 0 bases and J dropped 5 bases, with 13 bases sitting between them. In germline, CDR1 is LGHNA, CDR2 YNFKEQ. CDR3 coding DNA: TGTGCCAGCAGCCAAGACCAGGGGCCTGAATATGGCTACACCTTC. The encoded protein is CASSQDQGPEYGYTF.

The rearrangement joins TRBV28 to TRBJ2-2; TRBD2 matches at 7 bases. This CDR3 has 15 residues. Germline values: CDR1 MDHEN, CDR2 SYDVKM. The V gene end was trimmed by 7 bases and the J gene end by 3 bases; junction bases not matched to a gene: 8. The CDR3 nucleotides read TGTGCCAGCACCCCGACTAGCCGTTACACCGGGGAGCTGTTTTTT. Its protein product is CASTPTSRYTGELFF.

This chain links TRBV19 with TRBJ1-2, with D tentatively TRBD1 (6 bases). Germline CDR1 and CDR2: LNHDA and SQIVND (reference sequence). The CDR3 has 15 amino acids. V was pared by 5 bases and J by 2 bases, with 15 bases between. The DNA for the CDR3 is TGTGCCAGTAGTGCGTATAGGGACACCAACTATGGCTACACCTTC. Translating gives CASSAYRDTNYGYTF.

In its sample, this clone was seen a few times. The chain uses TRBV5-4 and TRBJ1-2; no clear D gene. This CDR3 has 14 residues. Germline V gene sequence: CDR1 SGHNT, CDR2 YYREEE (reference sequence). The V end was cut by 4 bases, the J end by 4 bases, with 14 bases between. The chain's CDR3 is CASSPGGFGYGYTF. In DNA form, the CDR3 reads TGTGCCAGCAGCCCTGGAGGGTTCGGCTATGGCTACACCTTC.

The sample holds one count of this clone. DNA of the CDR3: TGTGCCAGCAGTTTATGGGGGGACAGGCCGAATTCACCCCTCCACTTT. It codes for CASSLWGDRPNSPLHF. This sequence joins TRBV28 and TRBJ1-6; 8 nucleotides match TRBD1. CDR3 length: 16 residues. V lost 0 bases and J lost 7; bases outside the gene matches: 5. The V gene's germline CDR1 is MDHEN and CDR2 SYDVKM.

The V call is TRBV19, the J call TRBJ1-5; 8 bases align to TRBD1. J gave up 0 bases and V 6 bases, and 7 bases lay outside the gene matches. The CDR3 totals 16 residues. Germline CDR1 reads LNHDA; CDR2 reads SQIVND (reference sequence). The CDR3 coding sequence is TGTGCCAGTAGGGATCCCGGACAGGGTAGCAATCAGCCCCAGCATTTT. Translated, it gives CASRDPGQGSNQPQHF.